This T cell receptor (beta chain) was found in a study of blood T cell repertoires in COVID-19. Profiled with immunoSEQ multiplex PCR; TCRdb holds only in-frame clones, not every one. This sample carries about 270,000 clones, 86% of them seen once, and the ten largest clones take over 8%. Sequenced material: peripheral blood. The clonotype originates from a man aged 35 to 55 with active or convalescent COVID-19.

This chain's CDR3 is CASSGGTGANEQYF. The CDR3 DNA reads TGTGCCAGCAGCGGAGGGACAGGGGCAAACGAGCAGTACTTC. The gene calls are TRBV14 and TRBJ2-7; the match to TRBD1 covers 10 bases. Losses at the gene ends were 5 bases for V and 5 bases for J; bases not matched to a gene: 6. This CDR3 has 14 residues. CDR1 and CDR2 from the germline V gene are SGHDN and FVKESK.